The 14 T cell receptor beta chains given below trace back to one sample, sequenced in a study of T cell responses to AZD1222 COVID-19 vaccine. TCRdb's copy holds only in-frame clones and misses some; the assay was immunoSEQ multiplex PCR. Seen here are roughly 80,000 clones, under 95% observed once, and the top ten hold 4.2%. Sequences were derived from peripheral blood, sampled on day 0 of AZD1222 vaccination. Source of these receptors: an adult in good health.

CDR3 region: CASSQRAGNTGELFF. The CDR3 DNA reads as TGCGCCAGCAGCCAACGGGCGGGGAACACCGGGGAGCTGTTTTTT. The genes are TRBV4-1 and TRBJ2-2; weak D call: TRBD2 (5 bases). The length of the CDR3 is 15 residues. Per the germline V gene, CDR1 is MGHRA and CDR2 is YSYEKL. V lost 2 bases and J lost 1, with 8 bases in between.

This CDR3 reads CASSIGLNTGELFF. The CDR3 DNA reads as TGTGCCAGTAGTATAGGGCTCAACACCGGGGAGCTGTTTTTT. The rearrangement uses TRBV19 and TRBJ2-2; D remains unclear. The CDR3 is 14 amino acids. V dropped 1 base and J dropped 2 bases, with 5 bases sitting between them. Looked up from germline, CDR1 is LNHDA and CDR2 is SQIVND (reference sequence).

V is TRBV2 and J is TRBJ2-5; the D gene is possibly TRBD1 (5 bases). This CDR3 spans 13 amino acids. Germline CDR1 and CDR2: SNHLY and FYNNEI. The germline V and J ends were trimmed by 7 bases and 1 base, with 10 bases remaining between them. CDR3 loop: CASTRTRQETQYF. The CDR3 DNA reads as TGTGCCAGCACCCGGACACGCCAAGAGACCCAGTACTTC.

This rearrangement joins TRBV7-9 to TRBJ2-4; D may correspond to TRBD1 or TRBD2 (5 bases each). Germline V gene sequence: CDR1 SEHNR, CDR2 FQNEAQ (reference sequence). The CDR3 totals 14 residues. The V gene lost 5 bases and the J gene lost 5 bases, with 13 bases spanning the gap. The CDR3 coding sequence is TGTGCCAGCAGCCAATATAAGGGACAAAACATTCAGTACTTC. Its translation is CASSQYKGQNIQYF.

CDR3 DNA sequence: TGTGCCAGCAGGGCGGGGACAGGGTTAGGAGAAAAACTGTTTTTT. Translation gives CASRAGTGLGEKLFF. V gene TRBV6-5 combines with J gene TRBJ1-4; TRBD1 matches at 9 bases. Trimming removed 6 bases from V and 8 bases from J; junction bases left unmatched: 10. The CDR3 totals 15 residues. Germline CDR1 reads MNHEY; CDR2 reads SVGAGI.

This clone has just one count. The chain uses TRBV30 and TRBJ1-1; no clear D. Germline values: CDR1 GTSNPN, CDR2 SVGIG (reference sequence). This CDR3 is built from 11 residues. Between the trimmed V and J ends, which lost 1 base and 6 bases, there was a span of 6 bases. The CDR3 DNA follows: TGTGCCTGGAGTGGCGGGGCTGAAGCTTTCTTT. It specifies CAWSGGAEAFF.

V is TRBV4-1 and J is TRBJ1-3; 7 positions match TRBD1. Losses at the gene ends were 5 bases for V and 2 bases for J; bases not matched to a gene: 9. CDR1 and CDR2 (germline): MGHRA, YSYEKL. This CDR3 has 16 amino acids. Written as DNA, the CDR3 is TGCGCCAGCAGCTCCCCTCACAGGGGACCTGGAAACACCATATATTTT. It specifies CASSSPHRGPGNTIYF.

This clone was found a few times. The J gene is TRBJ2-1, the V gene TRBV24-1; possible D gene TRBD2, 7 bases. This CDR3 spans 17 amino acids. The V end lost 3 bases, the J end lost 0 bases, and 14 bases lay between the germline ends. Germline CDR1 KGHDR, CDR2 SFDVKD. CDR3 in amino acids: CATSDHRGGSSYNEQFF. CDR3 coding DNA: TGTGCCACCAGTGATCATAGGGGGGGAAGCTCCTACAATGAGCAGTTCTTC.

The genes are TRBV2 and TRBJ1-2; TRBD1 agrees at 9 bases. The V and J ends lost 8 bases and 6 bases, in that order; junction bases with no gene match: 10. The germline gives CDR1 SNHLY, CDR2 FYNNEI. The CDR3 consists of 14 residues. CDR3 bases: TGTGCCAGCGTAGGGGACAGGGAGATGAATGGCTACACCTTC. As protein: CASVGDREMNGYTF.

V and J are TRBV12-3 or TRBV12-4 and TRBJ2-2; D is uncertain. The length of the CDR3 is 11 residues. The V end lost 2 bases, the J end lost 6 bases, and 1 base lay between the germline ends. In DNA form, the CDR3 reads TGTGCCAGCAGTTTATCCGGGGAGCTGTTTTTT. This codes for CASSLSGELFF.

The gene calls are TRBV4-1 and TRBJ1-2, with D perhaps TRBD1 (6 bases). The CDR3 is 18 amino acids. Deletions cut 0 bases from V and 7 bases from J, with 24 bases between. Germline CDR1 and CDR2: MGHRA and YSYEKL. CDR3 protein: CASSQDRSTIRGSSGYTF. DNA of the CDR3: TGCGCCAGCAGCCAAGATCGGTCAACTATCAGGGGATCGAGTGGCTACACCTTC.

The chain links TRBV7-2 to TRBJ2-7; TRBD2 matches at 7 bases. The V and J ends lost 1 base and 4 bases, in that order; junction bases with no gene match: 4. The CDR3 loop spans 14 amino acids. Germline CDR1 SGHTA, CDR2 FQGNSA. CDR3 in DNA: TGTGCCAGCAGCTTAGGCGGGAGTCGGTACGAGCAGTACTTC. Translated: CASSLGGSRYEQYF.

This chain uses TRBV28 with TRBJ1-1; D gene unclear. Trimming cost V 2 bases and J 1 base, with 2 bases left between them. Germline CDR1 and CDR2: MDHEN and SYDVKM. The CDR3 covers 12 residues. For the CDR3, the DNA is TGTGCCAGCAGTTTAAAGAACACTGAAGCTTTCTTT. Protein: CASSLKNTEAFF.

V usage is TRBV24-1 and J usage is TRBJ2-3, with 9 bases that match TRBD2. V lost 3 bases and J lost 0; bases outside the gene matches: 3. Germline V gene sequence: CDR1 KGHDR, CDR2 SFDVKD. The CDR3 extends over 16 amino acids. The CDR3 loop is CATSDQTSGSTDTQYF. In nucleotides, the CDR3 is TGTGCCACCAGTGATCAGACTAGCGGCAGCACAGATACGCAGTATTTT.